The rows below give T cell receptor beta chains drawn from one sample of a study of blood T cell repertoires in COVID-19. The repertoire was sequenced with immunoSEQ multiplex PCR; TCRdb's copy has only in-frame clones and lacks some. This table has some 200,000 clones, 80% to 90% appearing once. Material for sequencing was peripheral blood. These receptor sequences come from a man in his fifties or sixties with acute or convalescent COVID-19. Both conserved end residues are part of each CDR3. D genes are given only for firm matches. For some rows the clone size is stated as once, few or many, or as a class when expanded; others skip it.

clone size	D gene	J gene	V gene	CDR3 protein	CDR3 DNA
few	TRBD1	TRBJ2-7	TRBV7-9	CASSSPGTGSYEQYF	TGTGCCAGCAGCTCTCCCGGGACAGGCTCCTACGAGCAGTACTTC
few	NA	TRBJ2-1	TRBV5-1	CASSLFRVYNEQFF	TGCGCCAGCAGCTTGTTTCGGGTGTACAATGAGCAGTTCTTC
NA	TRBD2	TRBJ2-1	TRBV7-3	CASSLTRTSNEQFF	TGTGCCAGCAGCTTAACTAGGACTAGCAATGAGCAGTTCTTC
NA	NA	TRBJ2-5	TRBV15	CATSPERQGRETQYF	TGTGCCACCAGCCCCGAGCGCCAGGGGAGAGAGACCCAGTACTTC
NA	NA	TRBJ1-1	TRBV12-3/TRBV12-4	CASSETWNTEAFF	TGTGCCAGCAGCGAGACTTGGAACACTGAAGCTTTCTTT
NA	NA	TRBJ1-2	TRBV7-9	CASSYNRDSYGYTF	TGTGCCAGCAGCTACAACAGGGATTCCTATGGCTACACCTTC
NA	NA	TRBJ1-3	TRBV7-2	CASSFMWGGSGNTIYF	TGTGCCAGCAGCTTTATGTGGGGGGGGTCTGGAAACACCATATATTTT
NA	NA	TRBJ2-7	TRBV6-5	CASSYSLGVGSYEQYF	TGTGCCAGCAGTTACTCCCTCGGGGTAGGGTCCTACGAGCAGTACTTC
NA	TRBD1	TRBJ1-1	TRBV5-1	CASSRNDRGPEAFF	TGCGCCAGCAGCCGTAATGACAGGGGGCCTGAAGCTTTCTTT
NA	TRBD1	TRBJ1-1	TRBV18	CASSLLDRPMNTEAFF	TGTGCCAGCTCACTCTTGGACAGGCCCATGAACACTGAAGCTTTCTTT
NA	NA	TRBJ1-1	TRBV12-3/TRBV12-4	CASSKMGREAFF	TGTGCCAGCAGTAAGATGGGGCGAGAAGCTTTCTTT
few	TRBD1	TRBJ1-2	TRBV2	CASSAGTAIYGYTF	TGTGCCAGCAGCGCAGGGACAGCGATATATGGCTACACCTTC
NA	TRBD1	TRBJ2-4	TRBV30	CAWNGGTGDKNIQYF	TGTGCCTGGAATGGCGGGACAGGGGACAAAAACATTCAGTACTTC
NA	TRBD1	TRBJ2-7	TRBV4-1	CASSQGTGIYEQYF	TGCGCCAGCAGCCAAGGGACAGGGATTTACGAGCAGTACTTC
NA	NA	TRBJ1-3	TRBV7-9	CASSLAAGAYTIYF	TGTGCCAGCAGCTTAGCAGCGGGGGCCTACACCATATATTTT
once	NA	TRBJ2-5	TRBV18	CASSPRLSFQETQYF	TGTGCCAGCTCCCCCAGGCTGTCATTCCAAGAGACCCAGTACTTC
NA	NA	TRBJ2-2	TRBV19	CASRQNPQGNTGELFF	TGTGCCAGTAGACAAAACCCACAGGGGAACACCGGGGAGCTGTTTTTT
NA	NA	TRBJ2-2	TRBV3-1/TRBV3-2	CASSPGQFTGELFF	TGTGCCAGCAGCCCCGGACAGTTCACCGGGGAGCTGTTTTTT